Sequencing of this TCR beta chain was carried out in a study of T-cell memory formation after mild COVID-19. In TCRdb, the 5' RACE reads were re-called with MiXCR into one record per CDR3 protein. The data contain 450,000 to 700,000 distinct CDR3 sequences, over 15% of them singletons. V lost 6 bases and J lost 10; bases outside the gene matches: 9. The CDR3 runs 13 residues. Germline assignment: CDR1 MNHEY and CDR2 SVGAGI. The sequence was obtained from an adult woman who had mild COVID-19 (a few samples of this study predate the infection). Cell type and time point are not known. Sequences were obtained from PBMCs or a T cell subset sorted from them (not recorded which). The chain links TRBV6-5 to TRBJ1-1, with 9 nucleotides matching TRBD1. The CDR3 loop is CASRQTGQGRAFF. CDR3 nucleotides: TGTGCCAGCAGGCAAACGGGACAGGGAAGAGCTTTCTTT.